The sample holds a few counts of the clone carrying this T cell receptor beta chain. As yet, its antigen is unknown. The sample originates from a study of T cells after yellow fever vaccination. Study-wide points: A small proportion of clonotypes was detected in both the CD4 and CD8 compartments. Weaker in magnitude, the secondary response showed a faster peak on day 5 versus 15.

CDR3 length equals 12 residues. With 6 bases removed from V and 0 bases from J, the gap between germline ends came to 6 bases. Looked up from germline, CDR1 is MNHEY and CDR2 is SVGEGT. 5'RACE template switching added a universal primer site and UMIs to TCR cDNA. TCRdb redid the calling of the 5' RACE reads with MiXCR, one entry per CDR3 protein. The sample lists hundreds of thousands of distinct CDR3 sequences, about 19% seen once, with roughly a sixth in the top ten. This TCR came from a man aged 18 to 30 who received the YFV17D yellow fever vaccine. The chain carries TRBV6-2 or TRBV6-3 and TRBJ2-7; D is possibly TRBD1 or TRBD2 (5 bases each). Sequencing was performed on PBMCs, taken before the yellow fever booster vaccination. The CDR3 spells CASRGTSYEQYF. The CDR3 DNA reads TGTGCCAGCAGGGGGACCTCCTACGAGCAGTACTTC.